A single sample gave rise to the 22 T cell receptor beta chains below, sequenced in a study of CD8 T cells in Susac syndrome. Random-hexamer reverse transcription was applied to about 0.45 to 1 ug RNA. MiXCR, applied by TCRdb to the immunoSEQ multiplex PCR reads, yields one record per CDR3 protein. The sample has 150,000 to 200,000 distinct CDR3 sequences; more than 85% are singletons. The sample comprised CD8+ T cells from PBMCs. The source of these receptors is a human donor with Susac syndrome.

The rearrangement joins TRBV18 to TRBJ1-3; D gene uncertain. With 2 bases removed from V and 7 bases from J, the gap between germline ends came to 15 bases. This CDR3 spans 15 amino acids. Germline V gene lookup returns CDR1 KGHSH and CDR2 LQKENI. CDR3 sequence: CASSPTHSRGNTIYF. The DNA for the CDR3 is TGTGCCAGCTCACCAACGCACAGTCGAGGGAACACCATATATTTT. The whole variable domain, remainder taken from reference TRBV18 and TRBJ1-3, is NAGVMQNPRHLVRRRGQEARLRCSPMKGHSHVYWYRQLPEEGLKFMVYLQKENIIDESGMPKERFSAEFPKEGPSILRIQQVVRGDSAAYFCASSPTHSRGNTIYFGEGSWLTVV.

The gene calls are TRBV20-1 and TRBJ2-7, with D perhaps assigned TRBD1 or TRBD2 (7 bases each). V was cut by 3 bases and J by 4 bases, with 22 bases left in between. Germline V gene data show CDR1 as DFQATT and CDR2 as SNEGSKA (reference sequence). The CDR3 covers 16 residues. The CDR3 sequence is CSASPNGQVGGYEQYF. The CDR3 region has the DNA TGCAGTGCTAGCCCCAATGGACAGGTCGGGGGGTACGAGCAGTACTTC.

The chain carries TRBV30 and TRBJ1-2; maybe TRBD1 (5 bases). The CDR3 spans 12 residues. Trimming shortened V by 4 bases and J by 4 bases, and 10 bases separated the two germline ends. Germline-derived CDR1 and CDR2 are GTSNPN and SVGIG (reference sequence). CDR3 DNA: TGTGCCTGGAACGGGGACCTCTATGGCTACACCTTC. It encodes CAWNGDLYGYTF.

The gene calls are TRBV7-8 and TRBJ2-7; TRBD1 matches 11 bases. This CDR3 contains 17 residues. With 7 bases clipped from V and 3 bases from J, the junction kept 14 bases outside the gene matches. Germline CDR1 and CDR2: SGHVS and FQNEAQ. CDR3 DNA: TGTGCCAGCAACGAAGGGACAGGGGGTGTTGTAAACTACGAGCAGTACTTC. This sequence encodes CASNEGTGGVVNYEQYF.

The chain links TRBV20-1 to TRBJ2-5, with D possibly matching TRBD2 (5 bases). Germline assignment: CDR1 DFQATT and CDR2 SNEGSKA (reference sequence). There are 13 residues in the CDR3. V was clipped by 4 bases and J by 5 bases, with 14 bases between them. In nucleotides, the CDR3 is TGCAGTGCTACCGATGCGGGCCCCGAGACCCAGTACTTC. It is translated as CSATDAGPETQYF.

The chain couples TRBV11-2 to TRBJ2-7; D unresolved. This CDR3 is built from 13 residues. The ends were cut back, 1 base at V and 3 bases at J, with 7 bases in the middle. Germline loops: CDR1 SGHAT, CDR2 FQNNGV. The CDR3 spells CASSLAVLYEQYF. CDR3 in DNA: TGTGCCAGCAGCTTAGCCGTACTCTACGAGCAGTACTTC.

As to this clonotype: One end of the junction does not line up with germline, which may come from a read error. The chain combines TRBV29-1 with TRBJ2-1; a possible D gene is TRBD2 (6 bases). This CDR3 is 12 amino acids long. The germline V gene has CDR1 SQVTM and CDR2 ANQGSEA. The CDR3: CSAEGGVNEQFF. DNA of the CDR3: TGCAGCGCTGAAGGAGGGGTGAATGAGCAGTTCTTC.

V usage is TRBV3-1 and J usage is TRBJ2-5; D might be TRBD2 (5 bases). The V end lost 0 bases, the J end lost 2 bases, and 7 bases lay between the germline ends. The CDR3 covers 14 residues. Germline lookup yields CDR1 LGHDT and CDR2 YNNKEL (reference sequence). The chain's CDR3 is CASSQERLQETQYF. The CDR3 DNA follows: TGTGCCAGCAGCCAAGAGCGACTACAAGAGACCCAGTACTTC.

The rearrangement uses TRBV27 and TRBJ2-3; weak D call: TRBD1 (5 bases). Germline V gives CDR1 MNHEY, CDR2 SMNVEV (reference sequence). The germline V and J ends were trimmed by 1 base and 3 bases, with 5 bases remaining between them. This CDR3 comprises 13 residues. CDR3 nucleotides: TGTGCCAGCAGTTTATACAGGACAGATACGCAGTATTTT. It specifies CASSLYRTDTQYF.

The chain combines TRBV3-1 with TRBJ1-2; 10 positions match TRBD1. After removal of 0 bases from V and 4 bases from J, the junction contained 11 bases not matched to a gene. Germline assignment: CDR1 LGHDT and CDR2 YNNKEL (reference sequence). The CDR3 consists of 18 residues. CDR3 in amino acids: CASSQDREGTGDTYGYTF. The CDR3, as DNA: TGTGCCAGCAGCCAAGATAGGGAAGGGACAGGGGATACCTATGGCTACACCTTC.

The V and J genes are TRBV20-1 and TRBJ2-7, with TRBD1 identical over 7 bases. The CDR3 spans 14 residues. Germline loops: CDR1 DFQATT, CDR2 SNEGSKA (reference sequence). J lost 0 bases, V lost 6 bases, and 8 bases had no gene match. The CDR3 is CSASPGQLSYEQYF. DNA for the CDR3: TGCAGTGCGTCTCCGGGACAGCTCTCCTACGAGCAGTACTTC.

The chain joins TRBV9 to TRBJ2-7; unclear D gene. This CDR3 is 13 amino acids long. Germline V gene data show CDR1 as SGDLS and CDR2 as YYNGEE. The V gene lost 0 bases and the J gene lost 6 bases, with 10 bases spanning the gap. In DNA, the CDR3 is TGTGCCAGCAGCGTAGAGACCCCCGGCGAGCAGTACTTC. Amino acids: CASSVETPGEQYF.

The CDR3 sequence: CASSATETYEQYF. CDR3 DNA: TGTGCCAGCAGTGCGACAGAAACCTACGAGCAGTACTTC. The chain links TRBV28 to TRBJ2-7; tentative D call: TRBD1 (5 bases). The V and J ends lost 5 bases and 2 bases respectively, with 10 bases between them. Per the germline V gene, CDR1 is MDHEN and CDR2 is SYDVKM. The CDR3 is 13 residues long.

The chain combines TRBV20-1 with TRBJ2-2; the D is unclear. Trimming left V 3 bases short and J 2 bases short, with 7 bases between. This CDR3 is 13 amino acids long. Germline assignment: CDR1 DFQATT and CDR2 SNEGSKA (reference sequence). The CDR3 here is CSASTENTGELFF. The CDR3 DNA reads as TGCAGTGCTAGCACAGAAAACACCGGGGAGCTGTTTTTT.

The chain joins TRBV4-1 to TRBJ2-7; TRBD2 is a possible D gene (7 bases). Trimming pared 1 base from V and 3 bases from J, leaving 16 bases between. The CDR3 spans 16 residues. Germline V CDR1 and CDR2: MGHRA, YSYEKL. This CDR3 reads CASSQGGASGNYEQYF. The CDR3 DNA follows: TGCGCCAGCAGCCAAGGGGGGGCTAGCGGAAACTACGAGCAGTACTTC.

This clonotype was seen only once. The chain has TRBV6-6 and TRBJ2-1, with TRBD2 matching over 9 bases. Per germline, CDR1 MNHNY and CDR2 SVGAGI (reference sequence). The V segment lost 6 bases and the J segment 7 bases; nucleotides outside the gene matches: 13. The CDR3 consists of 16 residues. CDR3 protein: CASSPRRGGLENEQFF. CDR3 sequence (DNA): TGTGCCAGCAGCCCCCGGCGGGGGGGCCTTGAAAATGAGCAGTTCTTC.

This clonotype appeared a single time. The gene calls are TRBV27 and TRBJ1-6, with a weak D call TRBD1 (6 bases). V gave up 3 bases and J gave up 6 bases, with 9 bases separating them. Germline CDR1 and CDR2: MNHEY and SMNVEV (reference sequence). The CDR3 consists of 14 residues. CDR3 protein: CASSFGGANSPLHF. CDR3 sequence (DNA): TGTGCCAGCAGTTTTGGGGGGGCTAATTCACCCCTCCACTTT.

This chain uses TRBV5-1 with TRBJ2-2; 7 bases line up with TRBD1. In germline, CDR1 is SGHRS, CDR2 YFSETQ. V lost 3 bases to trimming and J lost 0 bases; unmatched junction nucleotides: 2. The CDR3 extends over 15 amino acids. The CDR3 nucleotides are TGCGCCAGCAGCTCCGGGACAGCGAACACCGGGGAGCTGTTTTTT. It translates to CASSSGTANTGELFF. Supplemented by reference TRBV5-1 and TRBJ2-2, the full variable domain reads KAGVTQTPRYLIKTRGQQVTLSCSPISGHRSVSWYQQTPGQGLQFLFEYFSETQRNKGNFPGRFSGRQFSNSRSEMNVSTLELGDSALYLCASSSGTANTGELFFGEGSRLTVL.

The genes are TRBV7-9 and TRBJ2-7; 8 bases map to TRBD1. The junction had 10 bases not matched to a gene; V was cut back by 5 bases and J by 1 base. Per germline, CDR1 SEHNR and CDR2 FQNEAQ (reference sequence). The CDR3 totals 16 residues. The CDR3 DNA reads TGTGCCAGCAGCACCCACCCAGGGGGCGCTTCCTACGAGCAGTACTTC. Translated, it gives CASSTHPGGASYEQYF.

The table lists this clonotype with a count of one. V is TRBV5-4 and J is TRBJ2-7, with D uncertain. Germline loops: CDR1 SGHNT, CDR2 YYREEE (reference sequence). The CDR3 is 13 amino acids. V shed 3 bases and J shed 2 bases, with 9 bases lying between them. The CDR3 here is CASSYGPPYEQYF. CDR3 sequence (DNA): TGTGCCAGCAGCTACGGACCCCCCTACGAGCAGTACTTC.

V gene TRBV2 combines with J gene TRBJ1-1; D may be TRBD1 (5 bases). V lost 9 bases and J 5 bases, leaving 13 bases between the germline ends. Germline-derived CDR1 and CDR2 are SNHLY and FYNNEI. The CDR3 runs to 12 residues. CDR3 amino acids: CASADWGTEAFF. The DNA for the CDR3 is TGTGCCAGTGCCGACTGGGGGACTGAAGCTTTCTTT. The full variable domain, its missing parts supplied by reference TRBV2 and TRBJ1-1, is EPEVTQTPSHQVTQMGQEVILRCVPISNHLYFYWYRQILGQKVEFLVSFYNNEISEKSEIFDDQFSVERPDGSNFTLKIRSTKLEDSAMYFCASADWGTEAFFGQGTRLTVV.

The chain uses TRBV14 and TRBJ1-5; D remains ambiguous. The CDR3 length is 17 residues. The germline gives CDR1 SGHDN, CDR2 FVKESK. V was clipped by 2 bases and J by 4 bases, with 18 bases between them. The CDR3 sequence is CASSQSLGKRPNQPQHF. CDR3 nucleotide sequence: TGTGCCAGCAGCCAAAGTTTGGGAAAACGCCCGAATCAGCCCCAGCATTTT.